The clone carrying this T cell receptor (beta chain) appeared a few times. This sample was taken from a study of blood T cells in healthy people across ages. The CDR3 sequence is 12 residues long. V was cut by 7 bases and J by 7 bases, with 16 bases left in between. CDR1 SQVTM and CDR2 ANQGSEA come from the germline V gene. Total RNA amounts of at least 5.5 micrograms were extracted per sample. Combining a sample-barcoded 5' primer with a J-beta primer mix, a second PCR ran for roughly 6 to 12 cycles. From the 5' RACE reads, TCRdb called clonotypes with MiXCR, one entry per CDR3 protein. The table includes roughly 700,000 distinct CDR3 sequences, 49% detected once.

The genes are TRBV29-1 and TRBJ1-2; D gene uncertain. The TCR originated in a woman aged 55 to 70 in good health. The material sequenced was blood. The chain's CDR3 is CSARGLNSGYTF. In nucleotides, the CDR3 is TGCAGCGCACGGGGTCTCAACAGTGGCTACACCTTC.